The entry below gives a single T cell receptor beta chain sequence along with its context. This clone was detected a few times. No cognate antigen has been identified for it. No clone much larger than this one lies a single base away; base qualities are absent. The sample is drawn from a study of cytomegalovirus exposure and HLA in healthy donors (dated 2017 in TCRdb). About the full investigation: An earlier analysis of approximately 640 of the donors reported approximately 290 Gb of sequence data and some 100 million unique TCR beta sequences from about 179 million T cells. HLA typing covered class I and class II loci at four-digit resolution. Donor age, sex, ethnicity and CMV serostatus were compiled alongside the repertoire data. An earlier analysis of more than 450 of the donors used high-throughput TCR beta sequencing to judge whether each TCR beta V gene segment behaved as functional or pseudogenic. The study was designed to test whether signatures of past pathogen exposure could be identified by cataloging public T cell receptors. To study patterns of TCR occurrence, a later analysis re-analyzed previously published TCR beta repertoires from 666 donors and added high-resolution HLA genotyping. Roughly 300 gigabases of sequencing data and tens of millions of unique TCR sequences were included in an early release covering roughly 600 HLA-typed donors. Rather than drawing on any new phenotypic data, the later analysis identified candidate immune exposures from TCR beta sequences and the way those sequences occurred across donors. A later genetic analysis took genome-wide SNP genotypes for about 55% of the 666 donors and used that subset as a discovery cohort. Along with the roughly 710-subject first cohort, a separate validation cohort of approximately 110 different subjects was used. Typing coverage differed by locus: A, B, C, DRB1 and DQB1 were typed in about 620-640 donors, DQA1 in 522, DPA1 in over 600, and DPB1 in 450 to 480. The T cell repertoires of roughly 660 subjects were profiled by immunosequencing and related to cytomegalovirus serostatus. Four to six DR-DQ haplotypes were handled as single units for association and clustering, since linkage in the cohort was strong. Among some 410 genotyped donors of the cohort, an average of approximately 220,000 unique TCR beta nucleotide sequences was sequenced per donor, of which about 19% were non-productive. Every repertoire in the discovery cohort had been generated on one and the same sequencing platform. Of the roughly 400 genotyped donors, approximately 82% fell in the genetic ancestry cluster associated with self-reported Caucasian donors. To predict cytomegalovirus infection status, the study combined high-throughput TCR immunosequencing, statistical association of individual TCRs with disease status, and machine learning. Points the paper makes about the study in general: The study listed 150 to 200 TCR beta chains as associated with cytomegalovirus. The authors suggested that the approach could potentially be extended to other disease states and immunological phenotypes. According to a later analysis, parvovirus B19, influenza, CMV and Epstein-Barr virus appeared linked to several top co-occurrence clusters. Assigning TCR associations to individual alleles was difficult when HLA alleles, especially DR and DQ, strongly co-occurred. Because some donors lacked HLA typing at each locus, the association tests relied only on the typed subset. A later genetic analysis associated a missense DCLRE1C variant with V-gene and J-gene trimming of TCR beta chains, and an independent cohort replicated the association. At a false discovery rate of 0.05, a later analysis linked about 16,000 TCR beta sequences to specific HLA alleles. In a later genetic analysis, fewer N-insertions in productive TCRs were reported among donors in an Asian-associated ancestry cluster than the roughly 700-donor mean. Correlated functional status among segregating V segments might reflect linkage disequilibrium, but an unknown experimental factor could not be ruled out. An earlier analysis of some 560 of the donors showed that most TCR beta V segments appeared in productive rearrangements either about 90% or about 30% of the time, which broadly matched IMGT annotations. While some public TCRs were present in many individuals, most TCR sequences turned up only very rarely across donors. The classifier was reported to diagnose cytomegalovirus status with high specificity and sensitivity in both the original cohort and the validation cohort. Presence/absence analyses assumed roughly uniform sequencing depth across donors, an assumption that may not hold. A later analysis found that HLA-associated TCR beta chains were more clonally expanded and had lower generation probabilities than equally common non-associated chains. In vitro tests confirmed that a few of the cytomegalovirus-associated TCR beta chains recognize cytomegalovirus antigens. In a later analysis, the rate of TCR association differed among HLA loci, with DRB1 alleles having the most associated TCRs and HLA-C alleles having the fewest. Immune exposure information for the cohort was limited to CMV serostatus. Most CMV-associated TCR beta chains appeared to be HLA-restricted in a later analysis, and the HLA associations seemed to be driven largely by CMV exposure. Some IMGT-functional V segments, including TRBV6-2 and TRBV6-3, could not be distinguished by the 87-base-pair reads and were therefore excluded. Only TCR beta chains were sequenced in this cohort, and the absence of alpha or paired-chain data limited detectable features. A cluster of highly shared sequence variants was judged likely to represent a technical artifact of the sequencing pipeline. Because counts were too low, seventeen rarely observed V segments, including chromosome 9 orphons, were excluded from the earlier analysis of around 590 of the donors. A further reported finding was that TCR beta sequences accurately predicted the HLA-A and HLA-B alleles for most subjects in the first cohort.

The method behind the library was the immunoSEQ multiplex PCR assay. A mixture of 60 forward primers for TCR Vbeta segments and 13 reverse primers for TCR Jbeta segments was used in the multiplex PCR. The CDR3 region of rearranged TCR beta genes was amplified from genomic DNA by a multiplex PCR assay. The amplified TCR beta libraries were sequenced on the Illumina HiSeq System as 87-base-pair reads. The source study handled its data this way. Across the 700 or so repertoires, a later analysis counted around 80 million unique TCR beta chains, some 11 million of which were shared by at least two donors. A nearest-neighbor algorithm error-corrected the raw reads and collapsed the reads into unique sequences, merging closely related sequences to remove PCR and sequencing errors. V, D and J gene segments were assigned by aligning CDR3 sequences to IMGT reference sequences. Each retained sequence needed at least a six-nucleotide match to both a V gene segment and a J gene segment. Rearrangements were called productive when the CDR3 lacked stop codons and stayed in frame with V and J; all others were non-productive. CDR3 was defined by IMGT convention, running from the second conserved V-encoded cysteine to the conserved J-encoded phenylalanine. Sequences without an unambiguous match to a single V gene segment were excluded from the earlier analysis of approximately 600 of the donors. In an earlier analysis of 587 of the donors, a V segment was called functional when productive rearrangements were above 56.7%, and segregating when the standard deviation between donors exceeded 5%. A statistical classification framework was built for diagnosing cytomegalovirus status from the catalog of TCR beta chain sequences. In a later analysis, TCR nucleotide sequences were compared against IMGT/GENE-DB human TR gene sequences so that V and J genes could be assigned. The TCRdist pipeline was used in a later analysis to assign CDR3 sequences and most-parsimonious VDJ recombination scenarios. In a later analysis, each TCR beta chain was defined by its CDR3 amino acid sequence together with its V-gene family, and reads without a unique V-gene family were excluded. In a later analysis, 450 to 600 highly shared, low-generation-probability nucleotide sequences were removed to address suspected cross-contamination and a sequencing artifact. In a later analysis, a clonal expansion index for each public chain was calculated from normalized within-repertoire ranks of inferred template counts. Generation probabilities in a later analysis came from a VDJ recombination model fitted to out-of-frame rearrangements, and those results were checked against IGoR. Hypergeometric tests were used in a later analysis to score TCR-TCR, TCR-HLA and TCR-CMV co-occurrence, with a repertoire-size bias correction applied to the TCR pairs. A later analysis estimated false discovery rates by permuting HLA or CMV assignments 20 times. In a later analysis, co-occurring TCRs were grouped with DBSCAN, and TCRdist sequence similarity was added when clustering was performed within HLA-allele-positive subsets. Repertoires with fewer than 30,000 or more than 120,000 public chains, plus five repertoires with anomalous nucleotide sharing, were excluded from co-occurrence clustering. TCRdb holds this immuneACCESS table with in-frame rearrangements only. Some clones are missing; in checked studies, unresolved V genes explain under half, and the rest has no known cause. From that table come the V and J calls and clone size; the DNA was used to work out D and trimming. The sample records more than 95,000 clones, roughly 74% of which are singletons. Over 3.5% of the sample lies in the top ten.

The cohort comprised around 690 healthy bone marrow donors. At the time of sampling, all cohort members were nominally healthy, though unrecorded immune exposures were likely present. The donor was CMV seropositive and belonged to the group of over 250 seropositive cohort members. Every donor gave a peripheral blood sample, and the peripheral blood mononuclear cells from that sample were used for TCR beta sequencing. The Qiagen DNeasy Blood Extraction Kit was used to extract genomic DNA from the blood cell samples. Reading from cysteine to phenylalanine, the CDR3 counts 15 amino acids. The only DNA kept is the CDR3, 45 bases in frame from the first base. Relative to germline, V is 3 bases shorter and J is 3 bases shorter, with 15 bases between their ends. Looking up the germline V gene (reference sequence) yields CDR1 GTSNPN and CDR2 SVGIG.

Sequenced input: PBMCs. The sequence links TRBV30 to TRBJ1-5, with no D gene named confidently. The sequence was collected from a woman in her forties or fifties in good health and CMV-seropositive. CDR3 protein: CAWSHRGIVNQPQHF. In nucleotide form, the sequence is TGTGCCTGGAGCCATCGAGGTATCGTCAATCAGCCCCAGCATTTT.